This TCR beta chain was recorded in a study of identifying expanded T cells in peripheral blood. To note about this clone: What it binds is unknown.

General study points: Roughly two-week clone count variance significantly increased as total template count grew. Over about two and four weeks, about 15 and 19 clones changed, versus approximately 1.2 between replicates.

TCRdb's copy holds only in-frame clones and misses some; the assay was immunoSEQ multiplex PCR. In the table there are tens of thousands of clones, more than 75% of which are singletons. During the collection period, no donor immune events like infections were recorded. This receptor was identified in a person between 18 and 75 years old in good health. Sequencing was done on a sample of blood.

This chain's CDR3 is CASSLEYSGADTQYF. In DNA form, the CDR3 reads TGTGCCAGCAGCTTAGAGTACAGCGGGGCAGATACGCAGTATTTT. This sequence joins TRBV11-2 and TRBJ2-3, with 7 bases identical to TRBD2. Germline-derived CDR1 and CDR2 are SGHAT and FQNNGV. This CDR3 comprises 15 residues. Trimming removed 0 bases from V and 4 bases from J; junction bases left unmatched: 4.